A single sample is the source of the 2 T cell receptor beta chains below, sequenced in a study of graft-versus-host responses after intestinal transplantation. No antigen has been assigned to these receptors. This table comes from immunoSEQ multiplex PCR, and its TCRdb copy is limited to in-frame clones, with some not included. The table includes around 120,000 clones, about 95% detected once. Material: unstimulated CD8+ T cells sorted from spleen or lymph node cells, obtained before intestinal transplant. These receptors all stem from a human donor who received an intestinal transplant.

This clone has more than one count but fewer than ten. V usage is TRBV11-1 and J usage is TRBJ2-7; TRBD2 aligns across 15 bases. Looked up from germline, CDR1 is SGHAT and CDR2 is FQDESV (reference sequence). V lost 4 bases, J lost 2 bases, and 6 bases stayed unmatched. This CDR3 is built from 17 residues. CDR3 residues: CASSSKGTSGRPYEQYF. For the CDR3, the DNA is TGTGCCAGCAGCTCAAAAGGGACTAGCGGGAGGCCCTACGAGCAGTACTTC.

The chain employs TRBV19 and TRBJ2-1; 15 positions agree with TRBD2. With V trimmed by 8 bases and J by 7 bases, 6 bases remained unmatched. Germline CDR1 is LNHDA and CDR2 is SQIVND (reference sequence). This CDR3 spans 15 amino acids. The CDR3 loop is CASGLAGGPGNEQFF. The CDR3, as DNA: TGTGCCAGTGGACTAGCGGGAGGGCCGGGTAATGAGCAGTTCTTC.